The rows below give T cell receptor beta chains drawn from one sample of a study of cytomegalovirus exposure and HLA in healthy donors. This table comes from immunoSEQ multiplex PCR, and its TCRdb copy is limited to in-frame clones, with some not included. The data contain 130,000 or so clones, about 80% of them singletons. Sample: PBMCs. The receptors here all came from a woman between 40 and 55 years old in good health and CMV-seronegative. Both conserved end residues are part of each CDR3. Fields, in order: clone size, D gene, V gene, J gene, CDR3 DNA, CDR3 protein. A D gene is named only where the DNA matches it firmly. Size is omitted from some rows. Given values are once, few, many or a class for expanded clones.

clone size: NA; D gene: TRBD1; V gene: TRBV5-6; J gene: TRBJ2-7; CDR3 DNA: TGTGCCAGCAGCCTTGCTTGGGACAGGGGGCATGACGAGCAGTACTTC; CDR3 protein: CASSLAWDRGHDEQYF
clone size: few; D gene: NA; V gene: TRBV5-6; J gene: TRBJ1-5; CDR3 DNA: TGTGCCAGCAGCGATGACAGAGGCCGTGGGCCCCAGCATTTT; CDR3 protein: CASSDDRGRGPQHF
clone size: once; D gene: TRBD2; V gene: TRBV7-6; J gene: TRBJ2-5; CDR3 DNA: TGTGCCAGCAGCCAACCGACTAGCGGGAGATGGGAGCAGTACTTC; CDR3 protein: CASSQPTSGRWEQYF
clone size: NA; D gene: NA; V gene: TRBV27; J gene: TRBJ2-1; CDR3 DNA: TGTGCCAGCAGTTTCCCGAAGGGGGAGCAGTTCTTC; CDR3 protein: CASSFPKGEQFF
clone size: NA; D gene: NA; V gene: TRBV6-5; J gene: TRBJ2-7; CDR3 DNA: TGTGCCAGCAGTTACTCGTATCGGGGGATGGAGAACGAGCAGTACTTC; CDR3 protein: CASSYSYRGMENEQYF
clone size: NA; D gene: TRBD2; V gene: TRBV4-2; J gene: TRBJ2-7; CDR3 DNA: TGTGCCAGCAGCCACCGACTAGCGGAGGACGAGCAGTACTTC; CDR3 protein: CASSHRLAEDEQYF
clone size: NA; D gene: NA; V gene: TRBV7-2; J gene: TRBJ2-7; CDR3 DNA: TGTGCCAGCAGCTTAGGCACAGGGCCGTACGAGCAGTACTTC; CDR3 protein: CASSLGTGPYEQYF
clone size: NA; D gene: NA; V gene: TRBV6-5; J gene: TRBJ1-4; CDR3 DNA: TGTGCCAGCAGTTACGACTCATCCGGGTCGGTGGTACTGTTTTTT; CDR3 protein: CASSYDSSGSVVLFF
clone size: NA; D gene: NA; V gene: TRBV11-3; J gene: TRBJ2-2; CDR3 DNA: TGTGCCAGCAGCTTATTAAAGAACACCGGGGAGCTGTTTTTT; CDR3 protein: CASSLLKNTGELFF
clone size: once; D gene: TRBD2; V gene: TRBV28; J gene: TRBJ2-1; CDR3 DNA: TGTGCCAGCAGTTTGATAGCGGGAGATAAGAATGAGCAGTTCTTC; CDR3 protein: CASSLIAGDKNEQFF
clone size: NA; D gene: NA; V gene: TRBV5-1; J gene: TRBJ2-1; CDR3 DNA: TGCGCCAGCAGCTTTAATCCAGGATACAATGAGCAGTTCTTC; CDR3 protein: CASSFNPGYNEQFF
clone size: NA; D gene: NA; V gene: TRBV4-3; J gene: TRBJ2-3; CDR3 DNA: TGCGCCAGCAGCCAAGATATGGACAGCATAGGCACAGATACGCAGTATTTT; CDR3 protein: CASSQDMDSIGTDTQYF
clone size: NA; D gene: NA; V gene: TRBV5-6; J gene: TRBJ1-2; CDR3 DNA: TGTGCCAGCAGCTTGGCGGGGGGATACACCTTC; CDR3 protein: CASSLAGGYTF
clone size: few; D gene: TRBD1; V gene: TRBV18; J gene: TRBJ1-4; CDR3 DNA: TGTGCCAGCTCGAGGGGGCCCGGGGAAAAACTGTTTTTT; CDR3 protein: CASSRGPGEKLFF
clone size: NA; D gene: NA; V gene: TRBV28; J gene: TRBJ2-7; CDR3 DNA: TGTGCCAGCAGTTTACCCCCAGGTCCCGCCTACGAGCAGTACTTC; CDR3 protein: CASSLPPGPAYEQYF
clone size: few; D gene: TRBD1; V gene: TRBV28; J gene: TRBJ2-7; CDR3 DNA: TGTGCCAGCAACCAACCCCCAGGGGGACGGGCGATACACGAGCAGTACTTC; CDR3 protein: CASNQPPGGRAIHEQYF
clone size: NA; D gene: TRBD1; V gene: TRBV7-9; J gene: TRBJ1-1; CDR3 DNA: TGTGCCAGCAGGAGGACAGGGAACACTGAAGCTTTCTTT; CDR3 protein: CASRRTGNTEAFF
clone size: NA; D gene: TRBD2; V gene: TRBV6-5; J gene: TRBJ2-2; CDR3 DNA: TGTGCCGGCGAGCGGGAGGGGACCGGGGAGCTGTTTTTT; CDR3 protein: CAGEREGTGELFF
clone size: once; D gene: TRBD1; V gene: TRBV7-9; J gene: TRBJ1-1; CDR3 DNA: TGTGCCAGCAGCTCCGGGACAGGGAGTACTGAAGCTTTCTTT; CDR3 protein: CASSSGTGSTEAFF
clone size: NA; D gene: NA; V gene: TRBV5-5; J gene: TRBJ1-3; CDR3 DNA: TGTGCCAGCAGCTTGGTTCAGGGTGCTGCTGGAAACACCATATATTTT; CDR3 protein: CASSLVQGAAGNTIYF